This TCR beta chain was observed in a study of cytomegalovirus exposure and HLA in healthy donors. Whole-study findings and limits: The dataset shows that most TCR sequences were rare, while some public TCRs occurred in many donors. Investigators reported approximately 150 TCR beta chains as tied to cytomegalovirus.

Comment on this clone: Its antigen remains unknown.

Measured with immunoSEQ multiplex PCR; TCRdb has only the in-frame clones, and not every one. This sample carries 180,000 or so clones, more than 75% of them seen once, and the ten largest clones take around 7.2%. Germline V CDR1 and CDR2: SGHTA, FQGNSA. Trimming stripped 1 base from V and 2 bases from J, with 8 bases between. The CDR3 sequence is 14 residues long. This clonotype was sampled from a young man in good health and CMV-seropositive. The chain couples TRBV7-2 to TRBJ2-5; possible D gene TRBD2, 6 bases. The sequencing sample was made of PBMCs. The CDR3 loop reads CASSLVGTQETQYF. In DNA, the CDR3 is TGTGCCAGCAGCTTAGTTGGGACTCAAGAGACCCAGTACTTC.